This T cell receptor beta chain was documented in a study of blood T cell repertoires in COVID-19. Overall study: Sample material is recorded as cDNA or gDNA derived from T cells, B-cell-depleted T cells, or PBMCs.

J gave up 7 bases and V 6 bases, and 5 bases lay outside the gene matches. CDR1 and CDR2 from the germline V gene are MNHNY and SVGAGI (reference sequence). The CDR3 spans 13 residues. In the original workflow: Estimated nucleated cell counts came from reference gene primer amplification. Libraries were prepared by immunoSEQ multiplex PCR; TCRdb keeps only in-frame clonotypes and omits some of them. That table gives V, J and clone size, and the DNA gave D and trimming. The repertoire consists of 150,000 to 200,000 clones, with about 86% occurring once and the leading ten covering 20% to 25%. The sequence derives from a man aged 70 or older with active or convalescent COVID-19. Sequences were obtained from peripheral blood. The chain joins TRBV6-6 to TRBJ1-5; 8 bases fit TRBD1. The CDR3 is CASRNRDRQPQHF. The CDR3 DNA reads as TGTGCCAGCAGAAACAGGGACAGGCAGCCCCAGCATTTT.